This T cell receptor (beta chain) stems from a study of shared T cell receptors in the human thymus. Clones were sequenced by immunoSEQ multiplex PCR, and TCRdb holds only the in-frame ones, with some missing. This table holds 700,000 to 750,000 clones, 80% to 90% found once. Germline V gene data show CDR1 as LNHNV and CDR2 as YYDKDF (reference sequence). The J segment lost 2 bases and the V segment lost 0 bases, leaving 12 bases of the junction unmatched. The CDR3 consists of 18 residues. The same sample was also used in a study of human thymus T cells.

The clonotype comes from a girl less than two years old with a congenital heart defect. Sample: thymocytes. This chain links TRBV15 with TRBJ1-2, with 7 bases aligning to TRBD1. CDR3 loop: CATSRDRRQGEINYGYTF. CDR3 coding DNA: TGTGCCACCAGCAGAGATAGGCGACAGGGCGAGATCAACTATGGCTACACCTTC.